The sequence of this T cell receptor beta chain was determined in a study of blood T cell repertoires in COVID-19. Study background: From the United States, Italy and Spain came samples of acute and convalescent COVID-19. T cells, B-cell-depleted T cells, or PBMCs supplied cDNA or gDNA.

Assay: immunoSEQ multiplex PCR; the TCRdb copy retains only in-frame clones and omits some. Of fewer than 250,000 clones in the sample, roughly 86% are singletons; the top ten hold roughly 2.5%. The CDR3 is made up of 15 amino acids. Germline V gene lookup returns CDR1 SGHNT and CDR2 YYREEE (reference sequence). V lost 0 bases and J 5 bases, leaving 14 bases between the germline ends. J is TRBJ2-5 and V is TRBV5-4, with TRBD2 as a possible D gene (7 bases). Input material: peripheral blood. This TCR came from a woman aged 60-70 years with acute or convalescent COVID-19. The CDR3 coding sequence is TGTGCCAGCAGCTTGGGGGGGGGACACCCTGAGACCCAGTACTTC. Translated, it gives CASSLGGGHPETQYF.